The TCR beta chain described here comes from a study of T cells in Graves' hyperthyroidism and ophthalmopathy. The germline V and J ends were trimmed by 1 base and 0 bases, with 13 bases remaining between them. The CDR3 has 17 residues. Germline assignment: CDR1 LGHNA and CDR2 YNFKEQ. RNA transcripts yielded amplified TCR beta CDR3 regions. The HTBI set primed first-round TCR CDR3 RT-PCR. TCRdb ran MiXCR on the multiplex PCR reads and lists one entry per CDR3 protein. Of around 610,000 distinct CDR3 sequences in the sample, approximately 14% were seen once. Clinical Activity Scores of at least 3, NOSPECS grades of at least 4 and durations under 3 months characterized ophthalmopathy patients. The PBMCs were sourced from fresh peripheral blood (more than 9 ml). As for this clonotype: Its antigen remains unknown.

Regarding the study as a whole: Model output signaled ophthalmopathy a median approximately six months ahead of onset.

The source of this sequence is a woman aged 40 to 50 with Graves' ophthalmopathy. Input material: blood. The chain links TRBV4-2 to TRBJ1-3; no clear D. The CDR3 reads CASSQGRAVGSGNTIYF. CDR3 in DNA: TGTGCCAGCAGCCAAGGCCGGGCCGTCGGCTCTGGAAACACCATATATTTT.